The 32 T cell receptor beta chains listed next were all sequenced from one sample in a study of blood T cell repertoires in COVID-19. Produced via immunoSEQ multiplex PCR; TCRdb's table is partial and in-frame only. The sample comprises tens of thousands of clones, 73% of which are singletons, and 11% to 15% rests with the top ten. Sequencing used peripheral blood. These receptor sequences come from a woman in her 70s with acute or convalescent COVID-19.

This clone was observed a few times. This sample also contains other DNA sequences that code for the same CDR3. The chain carries TRBV7-6 and TRBJ1-3; D unclear. CDR1 SGHVS and CDR2 FNYEAQ come from the germline V gene. CDR3 length: 15 amino acids. The germline V and J ends were trimmed by 1 base and 4 bases, with 11 bases remaining between them. CDR3 in amino acids: CASSLGEQAGNTIYF. For the CDR3, the DNA is TGTGCCAGCAGCTTAGGCGAGCAGGCAGGAAACACCATATATTTT.

This clone was detected once. The rearrangement uses TRBV5-6 and TRBJ2-2; 7 nucleotides line up with TRBD1. CDR1 and CDR2 from the germline V gene are SGHDT and YYEEEE. The CDR3 length is 13 residues. V shed 3 bases, J shed 6 bases, and the junction held 2 bases outside the gene matches. CDR3 sequence (DNA): TGTGCCAGCAGCTCGAGGGGGCCCGGGGAGCTGTTTTTT. Protein: CASSSRGPGELFF.

The chain links TRBV7-2 to TRBJ1-2, with TRBD1 matching over 10 bases. The germline V gene has CDR1 SGHTA and CDR2 FQGNSA. After removal of 7 bases from V and 6 bases from J, the junction contained 17 bases not matched to a gene. CDR3 length: 17 amino acids. This CDR3 reads CASTAWGIEDRGNGYTF. DNA of the CDR3: TGTGCCAGCACCGCATGGGGTATAGAGGACAGGGGGAATGGCTACACCTTC. Based on the CDR3 plus reference TRBV7-2 and TRBJ1-2, the full variable domain is GAGVSQSPSNKVTEKGKDVELRCDPISGHTALYWYRQSLGQGLEFLIYFQGNSAPDKSGLPSDRFSAERTGGSVSTLTIQRTQQEDSAVYLCASTAWGIEDRGNGYTFGSGTRLTVV.

V is TRBV7-8 and J is TRBJ2-2; TRBD2 is a possible D gene (6 bases). Trimming stripped 2 bases from V and 4 bases from J, with 11 bases between. Germline assignment: CDR1 SGHVS and CDR2 FQNEAQ. The CDR3 covers 15 residues. The CDR3: CASSLRDSSTGELFF. The CDR3 DNA follows: TGTGCCAGCAGCTTACGGGACTCCAGCACCGGGGAGCTGTTTTTT.

The V gene is TRBV9, the J gene TRBJ1-1, with 8 bases matching TRBD1. Germline CDR1 and CDR2: SGDLS and YYNGEE. V lost 4 bases to trimming and J lost 0 bases; unmatched junction nucleotides: 5. The CDR3 has 15 residues. The CDR3 DNA sequence: TGTGCCAGCAGCCCCCAGGGGGCCCTGAACACTGAAGCTTTCTTT. Its translation: CASSPQGALNTEAFF.

A remark on this clone: One end of the junction is discordant with germline, which a read error may explain. CDR3 protein: CASRHLSGGNTIYF. The CDR3 coding sequence is TGTGCCAGCCGCCACCTTTCGGGAGGAAACACCATATATTTT. This chain joins TRBV3-1 (or the pseudogene TRBV3-2) and TRBJ1-3; no reliable D call. This CDR3 is 14 amino acids long. Germline lookup yields CDR1 LGHDT and CDR2 YNNKEL (reference sequence).

The chain employs TRBV6-5 and TRBJ2-7; 8 bases match TRBD2. With 7 bases clipped from V and 7 bases from J, the junction kept 9 bases outside the gene matches. Germline V gene data show CDR1 as MNHEY and CDR2 as SVGAGI. There are 13 residues in the CDR3. CDR3 region: CASTAPGGLEQYF. CDR3 bases: TGTGCCAGCACTGCCCCGGGGGGGCTGGAGCAGTACTTC.

The V gene is TRBV24-1, the J gene TRBJ2-1; 9 nucleotides agree with TRBD1. The germline V gene has CDR1 KGHDR and CDR2 SFDVKD. Trimming took 3 bases from V and 7 from J; bases not matched to a gene: 3. This CDR3 has 14 amino acids. CDR3 DNA: TGTGCCACCAGTGATCCGGACAGGGGTAATGAGCAGTTCTTC. Its protein is CATSDPDRGNEQFF.

J is TRBJ2-7 and V is TRBV6-5, with D tentatively TRBD1 (6 bases). Germline CDR1 MNHEY, CDR2 SVGAGI. V dropped 2 bases and J dropped 6 bases, with 14 bases sitting between them. This CDR3 has 14 amino acids. The CDR3 DNA follows: TGTGCCAGCAGTTACGTCAGGGGATCGGGCGAGCAGTACGTC. It encodes CASSYVRGSGEQYV.

V gene TRBV4-1 combines with J gene TRBJ2-3, with TRBD2 matching 11 bases. This CDR3 has 16 amino acids. With V trimmed by 0 bases and J by 9 bases, 8 bases remained unmatched. The V gene's germline CDR1 is MGHRA and CDR2 YSYEKL. For the CDR3, the DNA is TGCGCCAGCAGCCAAGAAGGTCTAGCGGGGGGTGCAACGCAGTATTTT. It yields the protein CASSQEGLAGGATQYF.

A few counts support this clone. The chain carries TRBV6-1 and TRBJ2-5, with 7 bases aligning to TRBD1. Trimming took 4 bases from V and 4 from J; bases not matched to a gene: 15. This CDR3 comprises 17 residues. From germline, CDR1 is MNHNS and CDR2 SASEGT. The chain's CDR3 is CASSGPRQGVTRETQYF. CDR3 in DNA: TGTGCCAGCAGTGGGCCAAGACAGGGCGTTACTCGAGAGACCCAGTACTTC.

This rearrangement joins TRBV6-5 to TRBJ2-7; a weak D match, TRBD2 (6 bases). CDR3 length: 14 residues. Germline V gives CDR1 MNHEY, CDR2 SVGAGI. Trimming took off 4 bases at V and 0 bases at J, with 10 bases between the two ends. The CDR3 protein is CASSWDGSSYEQYF. The CDR3 coding sequence is TGTGCCAGCAGTTGGGACGGGAGCTCCTACGAGCAGTACTTC.

This clone occurred many times. This rearrangement joins TRBV18 to TRBJ2-7; D is possibly TRBD1 (6 bases). Trimming pared 3 bases from V and 0 bases from J, leaving 6 bases between. The CDR3 is made up of 13 amino acids. Germline values: CDR1 KGHSH, CDR2 LQKENI. For the CDR3, the DNA is TGTGCCAGCTCACCGGACAGCTCCTACGAGCAGTACTTC. Protein: CASSPDSSYEQYF.

The V call is TRBV5-4, the J call TRBJ1-6; a weak D match, TRBD1 (5 bases). Germline CDR1 SGHNT, CDR2 YYREEE (reference sequence). Trimming stripped 3 bases from V and 0 bases from J, with 16 bases between. The CDR3 is 18 amino acids. The CDR3 spells CASSSPGRQGSYNSPLHF. The CDR3 coding sequence is TGTGCCAGCAGCTCCCCGGGCCGGCAGGGCTCCTATAATTCACCCCTCCACTTT. Supplemented by reference TRBV5-4 and TRBJ1-6, the full variable domain reads ETGVTQSPTHLIKTRGQQVTLRCSSQSGHNTVSWYQQALGQGPQFIFQYYREEENGRGNFPPRFSGLQFPNYSSELNVNALELDDSALYLCASSSPGRQGSYNSPLHFGNGTRLTVT.

This clone was counted between two and nine times. The rearrangement joins TRBV7-3 to TRBJ2-1; D gene uncertain. From germline, CDR1 is SGHTA and CDR2 FQGTGA. The CDR3 spans 14 residues. V lost 5 bases to trimming and J lost 3 bases, with 11 bases between them. CDR3: CASSPWANYNEQFF. The CDR3 DNA reads TGTGCCAGCAGCCCGTGGGCGAACTACAATGAGCAGTTCTTC.

The chain couples TRBV12-3 or TRBV12-4 to TRBJ2-5; D not resolved. The CDR3 spans 13 residues. V was cut by 3 bases and J by 3 bases, with 8 bases left in between. CDR3: CASSFDTEETQYF. In DNA, the CDR3 is TGTGCCAGCAGTTTTGATACGGAAGAGACCCAGTACTTC.

The V and J genes are TRBV2 and TRBJ2-7; weak D call: TRBD1 (5 bases). Looked up from germline, CDR1 is SNHLY and CDR2 is FYNNEI. With 7 bases removed from V and 0 bases from J, the gap between germline ends came to 13 bases. The length of the CDR3 is 14 residues. Written as DNA, the CDR3 is TGTGCCAGCACGGACACAGTAGACTCCTACGAGCAGTACGTC. This codes for CASTDTVDSYEQYV.

V gene TRBV4-2 combines with J gene TRBJ2-1; possibly TRBD2 for D (5 bases). The V and J ends lost 4 bases and 0 bases respectively, with 16 bases between them. The CDR3 sequence is 17 residues long. Germline CDR1 reads LGHNA; CDR2 reads YNFKEQ. In DNA form, the CDR3 reads TGTGCCAGCAGCCCCGATGGGGTGGGGAGCTCCTACAATGAGCAGTTCTTC. This codes for CASSPDGVGSSYNEQFF.

The chain carries TRBV5-1 and TRBJ1-1; TRBD1 aligns across 11 bases. This CDR3 region has 14 residues. Unmatched junction bases numbered 3, after V lost 4 bases and J lost 4 bases. Germline CDR1 is SGHRS and CDR2 is YFSETQ. This CDR3 reads CASSGDRGATEAFF. For the CDR3, the DNA is TGCGCCAGCAGCGGGGACAGGGGGGCCACTGAAGCTTTCTTT.

The CDR3 DNA reads TGCGCCAGCAGCTCCCAAAGGGGCGAATTCTATGGCTACACCTTC. Encoded protein: CASSSQRGEFYGYTF. The chain links TRBV5-1 to TRBJ1-2, with D possibly TRBD1 on 5 matching bases. Trimming stripped 3 bases from V and 4 bases from J, with 16 bases between. CDR3 length: 15 residues. CDR1 is SGHRS, CDR2 YFSETQ, per germline.

The rearrangement links TRBV30 to TRBJ1-2; possibly TRBD1 for D (6 bases). This CDR3 has 11 amino acids. V dropped 8 bases and J dropped 4 bases, with 11 bases sitting between them. The germline V gene encodes CDR1 GTSNPN and CDR2 SVGIG (reference sequence). In DNA form, the CDR3 reads TGTGCCAGAGGGGGTTCCTATGGCTACACCTTC. This sequence encodes CARGGSYGYTF.

The rearrangement links TRBV20-1 to TRBJ2-2; 10 bases are a match to TRBD2. This CDR3 has 17 amino acids. Losses at the gene ends were 3 bases for V and 4 bases for J; bases not matched to a gene: 11. Germline CDR1 and CDR2: DFQATT and SNEGSKA (reference sequence). CDR3 sequence: CSASRGSGGPGTGELFF. The CDR3 DNA reads TGCAGTGCTAGTCGAGGTAGCGGGGGGCCGGGCACCGGGGAGCTGTTTTTT.

The chain recombines TRBV18 with TRBJ1-4; 7 nucleotides agree with TRBD1. Germline trimming cut 10 bases from V and 7 bases from J; bases unmatched to any gene: 12. CDR1 is KGHSH, CDR2 LQKENI, per germline. CDR3 length: 14 amino acids. The CDR3 DNA reads TGTGCCACCTCGGGTCGGGACAGCGGTGAAAAACTGTTTTTT. It translates to CATSGRDSGEKLFF.

The rearrangement uses TRBV6-5 and TRBJ1-5; D remains ambiguous. Germline assignment: CDR1 MNHEY and CDR2 SVGAGI. The V and J ends lost 4 bases and 5 bases respectively, with 6 bases between them. CDR3 size: 12 residues. The CDR3 sequence: CASSWTYQPQHF. For the CDR3, the DNA is TGTGCCAGCAGTTGGACTTATCAGCCCCAGCATTTT.

The chain couples TRBV6-1 to TRBJ1-5, with unresolved D. Germline CDR1 MNHNS, CDR2 SASEGT. Trimming shortened V by 2 bases and J by 0 bases, and 11 bases separated the two germline ends. CDR3 length equals 16 residues. The CDR3 region is CASSEIRRYSNQPQHF. The CDR3 DNA follows: TGTGCCAGCAGTGAAATCCGGAGGTATAGCAATCAGCCCCAGCATTTT.

This chain links TRBV30 with TRBJ2-4, with 9 bases identical to TRBD1. Trimming at V came to 5 bases and at J to 0 bases, leaving 8 bases not matched to a gene. This CDR3 has 16 amino acids. Germline CDR1 and CDR2: GTSNPN and SVGIG (reference sequence). The CDR3 coding sequence is TGTGCCTGGGAACGTCCGGGACAGGGAGCCAAAAACATTCAGTACTTC. As protein: CAWERPGQGAKNIQYF.

V usage is TRBV12-3 or TRBV12-4 and J usage is TRBJ2-5; D possibly corresponds to TRBD1 (6 bases). V shed 3 bases and J shed 5 bases, with 7 bases lying between them. The CDR3 has 12 amino acids. The CDR3 DNA reads as TGTGCCAGCAGTTTTCAGGGGGAGACCCAGTACTTC. It codes for CASSFQGETQYF.

The chain has TRBV9 and TRBJ1-2, with D tentatively TRBD1 (5 bases). CDR3 length: 16 residues. V was clipped by 0 bases and J by 0 bases, with 12 bases between them. CDR1 SGDLS and CDR2 YYNGEE come from the germline V gene. DNA for the CDR3: TGTGCCAGCAGCGTAGCCCCGACAGTGACTAACTATGGCTACACCTTC. Protein sequence: CASSVAPTVTNYGYTF.

V usage is TRBV7-2 and J usage is TRBJ1-2; a possible D gene is TRBD1 (5 bases). The CDR3 runs 15 residues. The V and J ends lost 3 bases and 0 bases respectively, with 11 bases between them. Germline lookup yields CDR1 SGHTA and CDR2 FQGNSA. The CDR3 here is CASSFWGRANYGYTF. The CDR3 coding sequence is TGTGCCAGCAGCTTCTGGGGCAGGGCTAACTATGGCTACACCTTC.

The rearrangement links TRBV6-1 to TRBJ2-5; perhaps TRBD2 as D (6 bases). Germline CDR1 and CDR2: MNHNS and SASEGT. V lost 1 base and J 2 bases, leaving 8 bases between the germline ends. The CDR3 length is 14 residues. The CDR3 DNA sequence: TGTGCCAGCAGTGAAGGCGGGGTACAAGAGACCCAGTACTTC. Its protein is CASSEGGVQETQYF.

This clone was counted ten times or more. The gene calls are TRBV24-1 and TRBJ2-1; tentatively, D is TRBD2 (5 bases). This CDR3 spans 14 amino acids. Germline V gene data show CDR1 as KGHDR and CDR2 as SFDVKD. V lost 8 bases and J 7 bases, leaving 17 bases between the germline ends. The CDR3 loop reads CATTPGPPGNEQFF. The CDR3 region has the DNA TGTGCCACCACTCCGGGTCCCCCGGGGAATGAGCAGTTCTTC.

J is TRBJ1-2 and V is TRBV3-1 (or the pseudogene TRBV3-2); maybe TRBD1 (6 bases). Per the germline V gene, CDR1 is LGHDT and CDR2 is YNNKEL (reference sequence). V gave up 3 bases and J gave up 4 bases, with 9 bases separating them. The CDR3 extends over 13 amino acids. The chain's CDR3 is CASSQGASYGYTF. The DNA for the CDR3 is TGTGCCAGCAGCCAGGGGGCCAGCTATGGCTACACCTTC.